This section outlines one T cell receptor (beta chain) sequence together with its context. The sample carries other DNA sequences with the same CDR3. Data came from immunoSEQ multiplex PCR; TCRdb stores just in-frame clones and leaves some out. This sample has 500,000 or so clones, with approximately 90% found just once. The sample belongs to a study of blood T cell repertoires in COVID-19. The sequence was collected from a woman between 18 and 29 years old who had recovered from COVID-19. The sample taken for sequencing was PBMCs or T cells enriched from blood (not recorded which).

The CDR3 nucleotides read TGCGCCAGCAGCTTGGGACAGCTCTACGAGCAGTACTTC. Translating it yields CASSLGQLYEQYF. This chain joins TRBV5-1 and TRBJ2-7; D perhaps matches TRBD1 (5 bases). The germline V and J ends were trimmed by 0 bases and 3 bases, with 7 bases remaining between them. Germline values: CDR1 SGHRS, CDR2 YFSETQ. The length of the CDR3 is 13 residues.